This TCR beta chain was observed in a study of blood T cells in healthy people across ages. Study results and limitations: Any changes in expanded clonotypes were possibly confounded, as donor CMV status remained unknown.

In each sample, at least 7 million PBMCs were isolated. Points on this clonotype: The antigen is unknown.

A J-beta primer mix and a sample-barcoded 5' primer were used in a second PCR of roughly 6 to 11 cycles. TCRdb reprocessed the 5' RACE reads with MiXCR, giving one entry per CDR3 protein. The sample gives around 870,000 distinct CDR3 sequences, 25% to 35% of which show up once; around 15% is in the top ten. The sequence came from a woman older than 75 in good health. Material for sequencing was blood.

The CDR3 spells CASSFPLFSDNEQFF. Written as DNA, the CDR3 is TGTGCCAGCAGCTTCCCCTTATTTTCGGACAATGAGCAGTTCTTC. The chain links TRBV7-2 to TRBJ2-1; no clear D. The germline V gene encodes CDR1 SGHTA and CDR2 FQGNSA. The CDR3 totals 15 residues. V was trimmed by 3 bases and J by 5 bases, leaving 14 bases between them.